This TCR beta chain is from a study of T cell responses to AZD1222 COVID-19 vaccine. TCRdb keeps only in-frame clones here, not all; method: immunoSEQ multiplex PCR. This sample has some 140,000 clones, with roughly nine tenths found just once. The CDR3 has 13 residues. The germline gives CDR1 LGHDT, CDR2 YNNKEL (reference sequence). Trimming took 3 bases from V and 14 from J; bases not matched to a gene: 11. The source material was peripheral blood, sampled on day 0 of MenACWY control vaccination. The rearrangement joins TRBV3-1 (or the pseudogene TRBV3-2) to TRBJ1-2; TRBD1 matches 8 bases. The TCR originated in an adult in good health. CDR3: CASSQAGQGLWTF. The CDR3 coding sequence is TGTGCCAGCAGCCAGGCCGGACAGGGCTTATGGACCTTC.